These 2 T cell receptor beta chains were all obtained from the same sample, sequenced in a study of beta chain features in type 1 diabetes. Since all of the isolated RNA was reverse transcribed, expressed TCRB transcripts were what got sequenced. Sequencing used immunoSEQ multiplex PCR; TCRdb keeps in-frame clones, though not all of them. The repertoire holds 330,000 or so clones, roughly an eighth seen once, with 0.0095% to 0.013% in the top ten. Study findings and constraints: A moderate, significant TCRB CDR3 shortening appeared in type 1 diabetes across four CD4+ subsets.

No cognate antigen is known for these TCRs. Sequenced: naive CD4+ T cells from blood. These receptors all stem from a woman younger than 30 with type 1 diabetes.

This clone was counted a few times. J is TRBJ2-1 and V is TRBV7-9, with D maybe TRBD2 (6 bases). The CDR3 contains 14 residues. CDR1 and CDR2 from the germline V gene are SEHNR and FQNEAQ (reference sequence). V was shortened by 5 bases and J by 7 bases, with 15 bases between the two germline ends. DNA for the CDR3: TGTGCCAGCAGCCCACGGGACTGGATTAATGAGCAGTTCTTC. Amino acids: CASSPRDWINEQFF.

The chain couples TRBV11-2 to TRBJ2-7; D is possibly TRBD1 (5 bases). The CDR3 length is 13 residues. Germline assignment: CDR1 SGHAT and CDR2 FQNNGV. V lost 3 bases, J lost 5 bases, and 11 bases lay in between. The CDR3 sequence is CASSFRVSHEQYF. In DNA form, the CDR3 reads TGTGCCAGCAGCTTCAGGGTTTCCCACGAGCAGTACTTC.